These 21 T cell receptor beta chains originate from one sample sequenced in a study of blood T cells in healthy people across ages (dated by TCRdb to the mid-2010s). The library was obtained by 5' RACE. TCRdb records Illumina HiSeq 2500 as the sequencer. The second PCR ran for about 6 to 11 cycles and used a J-beta primer mix along with a sample-barcoded 5' primer. TCRdb handled the public reads itself, with Q25 trimming in fastp and clone calling in MiXCR, and kept productive beta chains. CDR3 protein duplicates are merged, each entry listing the most common genes and DNA. The sample profile shows approximately 1,100,000 distinct CDR3 sequences; under 55% of them were found once. The ten top clones hold about 20% of the sample. Sequenced sample: blood. The receptors here all came from a woman aged 55-70 years in good health.

This chain connects TRBV9 to TRBJ2-7; TRBD2 matches 7 bases. The end of the DNA aligns better with TRBJ2-5, so the J call may be wrong. CDR1 and CDR2 (germline): SGDLS, YYNGEE. CDR3 size: 15 residues. The CDR3 DNA reads TGTGCCAGCAGCACCACGACTAGCCCGGGGGAGACCCAGTACTTC. It specifies CASSTTTSPGETQYF.

This clonotype has ten or more counts. The chain is built from TRBV12-3 or TRBV12-4 and TRBJ2-4; 11 bases agree with TRBD2. V lost 6 bases, J lost 0 bases, and 13 bases stayed unmatched. The CDR3 has 19 residues. CDR3 in amino acids: CASSKAGLAALLAKNIQYF. CDR3 coding DNA: TGTGCCAGCAGCAAAGCGGGACTAGCGGCCCTTCTAGCCAAAAACATTCAGTACTTC.

This clonotype is medium-sized within its sample. A read error may produce the germline difference seen at one junction end. The rearrangement joins TRBV6-5 to TRBJ2-1; D uncertain. The CDR3 is made up of 13 amino acids. CDR1 is MNHEY and CDR2 is SVGAGI in the germline V gene. The CDR3, as DNA: TGTGCCAGCAGTGACTCGGGCTCCGATGAGCAGTTCTTC. Its translation: CASSDSGSDEQFF.

Only a few counts were recorded for this clonotype. This chain connects TRBV20-1 to TRBJ2-3; D may be TRBD2 (6 bases). Trimming shortened V by 1 base and J by 3 bases, and 11 bases separated the two germline ends. The CDR3 consists of 14 residues. Germline loops: CDR1 DFQATT, CDR2 SNEGSKA (reference sequence). CDR3 residues: CSARGPGSTDTQYF. The CDR3 DNA reads TGCAGTGCTAGAGGCCCCGGGAGTACAGATACGCAGTATTTT.

This clonotype was observed a few times. The V and J genes are TRBV20-1 and TRBJ2-7, with D perhaps TRBD1 (5 bases). V was clipped by 1 base and J by 0 bases, with 10 bases between them. The germline V gene encodes CDR1 DFQATT and CDR2 SNEGSKA (reference sequence). This CDR3 comprises 14 residues. For the CDR3, the DNA is TGCAGTGCTAGAGGCCCAGGGTTCTCCTACGAGCAGTACTTC. It yields the protein CSARGPGFSYEQYF.

V gene TRBV20-1 combines with J gene TRBJ2-7; TRBD1 matches at 8 bases. J was trimmed by 0 bases and V by 6 bases; bases with no gene match: 10. CDR1 and CDR2 from the germline V gene are DFQATT and SNEGSKA (reference sequence). There are 15 residues in the CDR3. Here the CDR3 reads CSARGPDGSSYEQYF. CDR3 in DNA: TGCAGTGCCAGGGGGCCTGACGGTAGCTCCTACGAGCAGTACTTC.

This chain uses TRBV2 with TRBJ2-1, with 9 bases aligning to TRBD2. This CDR3 has 15 amino acids. Looked up from germline, CDR1 is SNHLY and CDR2 is FYNNEI. After removal of 7 bases from V and 4 bases from J, the junction contained 8 bases not matched to a gene. DNA of the CDR3: TGTGCCAGCATGGAGGGTCTAGCGGGGTACAATGAGCAGTTCTTC. Its translation: CASMEGLAGYNEQFF.

The rearrangement joins TRBV12-3 or TRBV12-4 to TRBJ2-1, with TRBD2 matching 7 bases. V lost 7 bases to trimming and J lost 9 bases; unmatched junction nucleotides: 12. This CDR3 spans 14 amino acids. The DNA for the CDR3 is TGTGCCAGCAATACCGGGACTAAGTCCTCTGAGCAGTTCTTC. This translates into CASNTGTKSSEQFF.

This chain links TRBV2 with TRBJ2-1, with D hard to call. Germline V gene lookup returns CDR1 SNHLY and CDR2 FYNNEI. V shed 8 bases and J shed 5 bases, with 10 bases lying between them. The CDR3 sequence is 12 residues long. CDR3 in amino acids: CASWKSNNEQFF. CDR3 bases: TGTGCCAGCTGGAAGTCGAACAATGAGCAGTTCTTC.

CDR3 in DNA: TGCGCCAGCAGCTTCGGGGAGACTAGCGGATACAATGAGCAGTTCTTC. It encodes CASSFGETSGYNEQFF. The V call is TRBV5-1, the J call TRBJ2-1; 9 bases agree with TRBD2. With 2 bases clipped from V and 4 bases from J, the junction kept 7 bases outside the gene matches. The CDR3 sequence is 16 residues long. The V gene's germline CDR1 is SGHRS and CDR2 YFSETQ.

This clonotype was counted many times. The chain carries TRBV29-1 and TRBJ2-5, with TRBD2 matching 8 bases. The CDR3 is 13 amino acids. Trimming took 8 bases from V and 1 from J; bases not matched to a gene: 6. Germline V lookup: CDR1 SQVTM, CDR2 ANQGSEA. The CDR3 protein is CSSGGVFQETQYF. CDR3 bases: TGCAGCTCGGGGGGGGTATTCCAAGAGACCCAGTACTTC.

This chain uses TRBV5-1 with TRBJ2-7; perhaps TRBD1 as D (5 bases). The ends were cut back, 0 bases at V and 2 bases at J, with 9 bases in the middle. CDR1 and CDR2 from the germline V gene are SGHRS and YFSETQ. This CDR3 comprises 14 residues. The CDR3, as DNA: TGCGCCAGCAGCTTGGACGCCAGGGCCTACGAGCAGTACTTC. Translation: CASSLDARAYEQYF.

V gene TRBV29-1 combines with J gene TRBJ2-7; 9 nucleotides align to TRBD2. V lost 4 bases, J lost 7 bases, and 14 bases stayed unmatched. Germline CDR1 reads SQVTM; CDR2 reads ANQGSEA. CDR3 length: 15 amino acids. DNA for the CDR3: TGCAGCGTTGCCCAGTCGACTAGCGGCCGGGGAGAGCAGTACTTC. Amino acid sequence: CSVAQSTSGRGEQYF.

This chain joins TRBV3-1 and TRBJ2-3, with D possibly TRBD2 on 5 matching bases. CDR3 length: 13 residues. In germline, CDR1 is LGHDT, CDR2 YNNKEL (reference sequence). V was cut by 4 bases and J by 5 bases, with 10 bases left in between. The CDR3 protein is CASSRGNIDTQYF. The CDR3 nucleotides read TGTGCCAGCAGCCGAGGGAACATAGATACGCAGTATTTT.

Concerning this clonotype: The junction and the germline gene differ at one end; a read error may be behind it. The V call is TRBV20-1, the J call TRBJ2-5; 9 bases are a match to TRBD2. The DNA end is a closer match to TRBJ2-7, so the J assignment may be wrong. Germline values: CDR1 DFQATT, CDR2 SNEGSKA (reference sequence). This CDR3 is built from 14 residues. CDR3 sequence (DNA): TGCGGTGCTCATCGGGGCGGGGGGGCGCACGAGCAGTACTTC. Residues: CGAHRGGGAHEQYF.

V and J are TRBV27 and TRBJ1-2; TRBD1 is a possible D gene (6 bases). Germline CDR1 MNHEY, CDR2 SMNVEV (reference sequence). The CDR3 loop spans 15 amino acids. The V end lost 6 bases, the J end lost 3 bases, and 17 bases lay between the germline ends. CDR3 in DNA: TGTGCCAGCAGAAGCAGGGGAAGTGGATACTATGGCTACACCTTC. Residues: CASRSRGSGYYGYTF.

The chain combines TRBV12-3 or TRBV12-4 with TRBJ2-3; the D call may be TRBD1 or TRBD2 (5 bases each). Trimming stripped 1 base from V and 4 bases from J, with 12 bases between. The CDR3 is made up of 15 amino acids. The CDR3 loop is CASSLGGSRSDTQYF. CDR3 DNA sequence: TGTGCCAGCAGTTTAGGGGGGAGTCGCTCAGATACGCAGTATTTT.

The V and J genes are TRBV29-1 and TRBJ2-5; maybe TRBD1 (6 bases). Germline loops: CDR1 SQVTM, CDR2 ANQGSEA. CDR3 size: 14 residues. Deletions cut 0 bases from V and 2 bases from J, with 10 bases between. Here the CDR3 reads CSVEDPGQQETQYF. The CDR3, as DNA: TGCAGCGTTGAAGATCCCGGACAGCAAGAGACCCAGTACTTC.

V is TRBV6-2 or TRBV6-3 and J is TRBJ2-7; the match to TRBD2 covers 9 bases. Germline V gene data show CDR1 as MNHEY and CDR2 as SVGEGT. Trimming at V came to 7 bases and at J to 4 bases, leaving 8 bases not matched to a gene. The CDR3 is made up of 14 amino acids. CDR3 in DNA: TGTGCCAGCACGATAGCGGGAGCACGGTACGAGCAGTACTTC. It specifies CASTIAGARYEQYF.

This clonotype was picked up a small number of times. This chain uses TRBV7-3 with TRBJ2-3, with D maybe TRBD2 (5 bases). The CDR3 extends over 14 amino acids. Trimming left V 4 bases short and J 2 bases short, with 10 bases between. Germline V gene data show CDR1 as SGHTA and CDR2 as FQGTGA. The CDR3 spells CASSSGLNTDTQYF. The CDR3 DNA reads TGTGCCAGCAGCTCAGGACTTAACACAGATACGCAGTATTTT. The whole variable domain, filled in from reference TRBV7-3 and TRBJ2-3, reads GAGVSQTPSNKVTEKGKYVELRCDPISGHTALYWYRQSLGQGPEFLIYFQGTGAADDSGLPNDRFFAVRPEGSVSTLKIQRTERGDSAVYLCASSSGLNTDTQYFGPGTRLTVL.

The rearrangement links TRBV20-1 to TRBJ2-2, with TRBD2 identical over 9 bases. The CDR3 extends over 15 amino acids. CDR1 and CDR2 (germline): DFQATT, SNEGSKA (reference sequence). V lost 3 bases and J lost 6; bases outside the gene matches: 8. CDR3 protein: CSASSSGTLSGELFF. The CDR3 coding sequence is TGCAGTGCTAGCTCTAGCGGGACGTTGTCCGGGGAGCTGTTTTTT.